This T cell receptor beta chain was retrieved from a study of blood T cell repertoires in COVID-19. Looking at the study overall: The United States, Italy and Spain provided the acute and convalescent COVID-19 samples.

TCRdb's copy holds only in-frame clones and misses some; the assay was immunoSEQ multiplex PCR. Of 150,000 to 200,000 clones in the sample, approximately 90% were seen once. CDR1 and CDR2 from the germline V gene are SNHLY and FYNNEI. V was trimmed by 6 bases and J by 0 bases, leaving 12 bases between them. The CDR3 is made up of 15 amino acids. The chain combines TRBV2 with TRBJ1-5; D is ambiguous. This clonotype was sampled from a man between 60 and 70 years old with active or convalescent COVID-19. The sequenced sample was peripheral blood. CDR3 sequence reads: CASRGFTDSNQPQHF. DNA for the CDR3: TGTGCCAGCAGGGGTTTTACAGATAGCAATCAGCCCCAGCATTTT.